One and the same sample provided the 20 T cell receptor beta chains below, sequenced in a study of regulatory T cells in long-lasting Graves disease. The time point denotes: newly diagnosed GD, antithyroid drugs for less than 3 months. TCR sequences were obtained from RNA taken from PBMCs. Arm-PCR of CDR3 regions and iRepertoire HTBI primers were used to build TCR beta libraries. TCRdb re-derived calls from the multiplex PCR reads in MiXCR, one entry per CDR3 protein. The sample records 530,000 or so distinct CDR3 sequences, roughly 13% being singletons. These same records also appear under a second study, on T cells in Graves' hyperthyroidism and ophthalmopathy.

The source was peripheral blood mononuclear cells (PBMCs), collected at new diagnosis, from a patient treated with antithyroid drugs. Source of these receptors: a man aged 25 to 40 with Graves disease.

At least ten counts were recorded for this clonotype. V and J are TRBV12-3 or TRBV12-4 and TRBJ2-7; 7 bases map to TRBD1. The trim removed 9 bases at V and 2 bases at J, leaving 7 bases unmatched. The CDR3 covers 13 residues. CDR3 sequence reads: CASTGQGAYEQYF. CDR3 nucleotide sequence: TGTGCCAGTACTGGGCAGGGGGCCTACGAGCAGTACTTC.

V gene TRBV15 combines with J gene TRBJ2-1; D may be TRBD2 (5 bases). V was cut by 0 bases and J by 4 bases, with 10 bases left in between. Germline V gene data show CDR1 as LNHNV and CDR2 as YYDKDF (reference sequence). The CDR3 has 15 residues. CDR3 DNA sequence: TGTGCCACCAGCAGAGATGGGGAGTGGTACAATGAGCAGTTCTTC. As protein: CATSRDGEWYNEQFF.

At least ten counts were recorded for this clonotype. V gene TRBV6-1 combines with J gene TRBJ1-1; no firm D call. Trimming left V 7 bases short and J 1 base short, with 13 bases between. Germline V CDR1 and CDR2: MNHNS, SASEGT. The CDR3 runs to 14 residues. The CDR3 DNA reads TGTGCCAGCACCCCTGACTGGGGGAACACTGAAGCTTTCTTT. It is translated as CASTPDWGNTEAFF.

V and J are TRBV10-3 and TRBJ2-1, with 9 bases that match TRBD2. Germline CDR1 is ENHRY and CDR2 is SYGVKD. The CDR3 has 14 amino acids. Trimming cost V 4 bases and J 7 bases; bases outside gene matches: 5. In nucleotides, the CDR3 is TGTGCCATCAGTGGTGCGGGAGGGAGGAATGAGCAGTTCTTC. Translating it yields CAISGAGGRNEQFF.

This clonotype was recorded many times. The rearrangement uses TRBV18 and TRBJ1-1, with D possibly TRBD1 on 5 matching bases. The CDR3 has 14 amino acids. Trimming shortened V by 3 bases and J by 0 bases, and 8 bases separated the two germline ends. Germline CDR1 reads KGHSH; CDR2 reads LQKENI. The CDR3: CASSPGTMNTEAFF. The CDR3 DNA reads as TGTGCCAGCTCACCCGGGACGATGAACACTGAAGCTTTCTTT.

This clonotype was counted many times. V gene TRBV30 combines with J gene TRBJ2-2; D call uncertain. CDR1 GTSNPN and CDR2 SVGIG come from the germline V gene (reference sequence). V lost 2 bases to trimming and J lost 4 bases, with 14 bases between them. CDR3 length: 15 amino acids. Written as DNA, the CDR3 is TGTGCCTGGAGTTTCCGGCCCCCGGGCACCGGGGAGCTGTTTTTT. This translates into CAWSFRPPGTGELFF.

This clonotype was observed many times. This chain joins TRBV7-3 and TRBJ2-5; D possibly corresponds to TRBD1 (6 bases). Germline CDR1 SGHTA, CDR2 FQGTGA. V was cut by 4 bases and J by 5 bases, with 11 bases left in between. The CDR3 loop spans 13 amino acids. The CDR3 DNA sequence: TGTGCCAGCAGCTCCAGGGGCCGGGAGACCCAGTACTTC. Translating gives CASSSRGRETQYF.

V and J are TRBV6-1 and TRBJ2-5, with 7 bases aligning to TRBD2. Germline CDR1 is MNHNS and CDR2 is SASEGT. Trimming cost V 6 bases and J 4 bases; bases outside gene matches: 8. There are 14 residues in the CDR3. The CDR3 coding sequence is TGTGCCAGCAGCTACCTAGGACTAGGAGAGACCCAGTACTTC. Its protein product is CASSYLGLGETQYF.

Many counts were recorded for this clonotype. This chain uses TRBV29-1 with TRBJ1-2; 10 nucleotides agree with TRBD1. Germline V gene lookup returns CDR1 SQVTM and CDR2 ANQGSEA. The CDR3 has 15 residues. J lost 6 bases, V lost 7 bases, and 14 bases had no gene match. CDR3 residues: CSGDLGGQGSHGYTF. The CDR3 nucleotides read TGCAGCGGAGACTTAGGGGGACAGGGGTCTCATGGCTACACCTTC.

This clonotype was seen a handful of times. The chain combines TRBV6-1 with TRBJ2-6; D gene uncertain. The ends were cut back, 8 bases at V and 0 bases at J, with 17 bases in the middle. CDR3 length equals 17 residues. CDR1 is MNHNS, CDR2 SASEGT, per germline. CDR3 coding DNA: TGTGCCAGCCTCGTGGGTTGGGCCCGCTCTGGGGCCAACGTCCTGACTTTC. Translating it yields CASLVGWARSGANVLTF.

This clonotype was seen more than once but under ten times. DNA of the CDR3: TGCGCCAGCAGTTTCCGGGACAGCACCTACGAGCAGTACTTC. Protein sequence: CASSFRDSTYEQYF. The gene calls are TRBV5-1 and TRBJ2-7; 7 bases are shared with TRBD1. Germline assignment: CDR1 SGHRS and CDR2 YFSETQ. The CDR3 length is 14 residues. J gave up 2 bases and V 5 bases, and 7 bases lay outside the gene matches.

In its sample, this clonotype was seen many times. This chain links TRBV28 with TRBJ1-6; tentatively, D is TRBD1 (5 bases). CDR1 is MDHEN and CDR2 is SYDVKM in the germline V gene. The CDR3 length is 15 residues. V lost 2 bases to trimming and J lost 6 bases, with 11 bases between them. CDR3 nucleotides: TGTGCCAGCAGTTTAGGGGACTGGGGTAATTCACCCCTCCACTTT. Translation gives CASSLGDWGNSPLHF.

V and J are TRBV19 and TRBJ1-5, with D possibly matching TRBD1 (6 bases). The CDR3 spans 16 residues. Germline V gene data show CDR1 as LNHDA and CDR2 as SQIVND (reference sequence). V was cut by 6 bases and J by 2 bases, with 17 bases left in between. CDR3 sequence: CASSLRGAGGNQPQHF. CDR3 nucleotide sequence: TGTGCCAGTAGCCTGAGGGGGGCCGGGGGCAATCAGCCCCAGCATTTT.

This clonotype occurred many times. The chain combines TRBV3-1 with TRBJ1-2; D is unclear. The CDR3 is made up of 12 amino acids. Germline CDR1 is LGHDT and CDR2 is YNNKEL (reference sequence). The V end lost 3 bases, the J end lost 4 bases, and 6 bases lay between the germline ends. Here the CDR3 reads CASSQDGYGYTF. Written as DNA, the CDR3 is TGTGCCAGCAGCCAGGACGGCTATGGCTACACCTTC.

This clonotype was detected ten times or more. V usage is TRBV29-1 and J usage is TRBJ1-1; D uncertain. The germline V gene encodes CDR1 SQVTM and CDR2 ANQGSEA. This CDR3 is built from 14 residues. V dropped 0 bases and J dropped 4 bases, with 12 bases sitting between them. The CDR3 DNA follows: TGCAGCGTTGAAGATCTTCTCACGGCCACTGAAGCTTTCTTT. This encodes CSVEDLLTATEAFF.

This chain links TRBV5-1 with TRBJ2-6; possibly TRBD1 for D (6 bases). The CDR3 has 16 residues. V gave up 4 bases and J gave up 4 bases, with 15 bases separating them. The germline V gene has CDR1 SGHRS and CDR2 YFSETQ. The CDR3 DNA sequence: TGCGCCAGCAGCCTCAGCCAGGGGTCCGGGGCCAACGTCCTGACTTTC. Protein product: CASSLSQGSGANVLTF. Complete variable domain (other parts from reference TRBV5-1 and TRBJ2-6): KAGVTQTPRYLIKTRGQQVTLSCSPISGHRSVSWYQQTPGQGLQFLFEYFSETQRNKGNFPGRFSGRQFSNSRSEMNVSTLELGDSALYLCASSLSQGSGANVLTFGAGSRLTVL.

Many counts were recorded for this clonotype. The chain has TRBV30 and TRBJ2-5; D is unclear. The CDR3 has 13 amino acids. Germline V gene data show CDR1 as GTSNPN and CDR2 as SVGIG (reference sequence). V was trimmed by 0 bases and J by 5 bases, leaving 10 bases between them. The chain's CDR3 is CAWSVGQLETQYF. The CDR3 bases are TGTGCCTGGAGTGTAGGGCAACTTGAGACCCAGTACTTC. Full variable domain (outside the CDR3, taken from reference TRBV30 and TRBJ2-5): SQTIHQWPATLVQPVGSPLSLECTVEGTSNPNLYWYRQAAGRGLQLLFYSVGIGQISSEVPQNLSASRPQDRQFILSSKKLLLSDSGFYLCAWSVGQLETQYFGPGTRLLVL.

CDR3 nucleotide sequence: TGTGCCAGCTCACAAAGGAGAATTGGGAACACCGGGGAGCTGTTTTTT. It encodes CASSQRRIGNTGELFF. The genes are TRBV18 and TRBJ2-2, with D uncertain. The CDR3 has 16 residues. Germline V CDR1 and CDR2: KGHSH, LQKENI. Deletions cut 4 bases from V and 1 base from J, with 13 bases between.

This clonotype has a count of ten or more. V and J are TRBV7-3 and TRBJ2-2, with unresolved D. Germline values: CDR1 SGHTA, CDR2 FQGTGA. V lost 5 bases to trimming and J lost 5 bases, with 12 bases between them. This CDR3 has 14 amino acids. CDR3 DNA sequence: TGTGCCAGCAGCCTAAGCCCTCGTACCGGGGAGCTGTTTTTT. Its translation: CASSLSPRTGELFF. The whole variable domain, remainder taken from reference TRBV7-3 and TRBJ2-2, is GAGVSQTPSNKVTEKGKYVELRCDPISGHTALYWYRQSLGQGPEFLIYFQGTGAADDSGLPNDRFFAVRPEGSVSTLKIQRTERGDSAVYLCASSLSPRTGELFFGEGSRLTVL.

This rearrangement joins TRBV27 to TRBJ2-5, with a tentative D call TRBD2 (6 bases). Germline V gene data show CDR1 as MNHEY and CDR2 as SMNVEV (reference sequence). Trimming pared 3 bases from V and 3 bases from J, leaving 14 bases between. The CDR3 has 15 residues. The CDR3 DNA follows: TGTGCCAGCAGTTTTAGCGGCTTTCACGAAGAGACCCAGTACTTC. Amino acids: CASSFSGFHEETQYF.